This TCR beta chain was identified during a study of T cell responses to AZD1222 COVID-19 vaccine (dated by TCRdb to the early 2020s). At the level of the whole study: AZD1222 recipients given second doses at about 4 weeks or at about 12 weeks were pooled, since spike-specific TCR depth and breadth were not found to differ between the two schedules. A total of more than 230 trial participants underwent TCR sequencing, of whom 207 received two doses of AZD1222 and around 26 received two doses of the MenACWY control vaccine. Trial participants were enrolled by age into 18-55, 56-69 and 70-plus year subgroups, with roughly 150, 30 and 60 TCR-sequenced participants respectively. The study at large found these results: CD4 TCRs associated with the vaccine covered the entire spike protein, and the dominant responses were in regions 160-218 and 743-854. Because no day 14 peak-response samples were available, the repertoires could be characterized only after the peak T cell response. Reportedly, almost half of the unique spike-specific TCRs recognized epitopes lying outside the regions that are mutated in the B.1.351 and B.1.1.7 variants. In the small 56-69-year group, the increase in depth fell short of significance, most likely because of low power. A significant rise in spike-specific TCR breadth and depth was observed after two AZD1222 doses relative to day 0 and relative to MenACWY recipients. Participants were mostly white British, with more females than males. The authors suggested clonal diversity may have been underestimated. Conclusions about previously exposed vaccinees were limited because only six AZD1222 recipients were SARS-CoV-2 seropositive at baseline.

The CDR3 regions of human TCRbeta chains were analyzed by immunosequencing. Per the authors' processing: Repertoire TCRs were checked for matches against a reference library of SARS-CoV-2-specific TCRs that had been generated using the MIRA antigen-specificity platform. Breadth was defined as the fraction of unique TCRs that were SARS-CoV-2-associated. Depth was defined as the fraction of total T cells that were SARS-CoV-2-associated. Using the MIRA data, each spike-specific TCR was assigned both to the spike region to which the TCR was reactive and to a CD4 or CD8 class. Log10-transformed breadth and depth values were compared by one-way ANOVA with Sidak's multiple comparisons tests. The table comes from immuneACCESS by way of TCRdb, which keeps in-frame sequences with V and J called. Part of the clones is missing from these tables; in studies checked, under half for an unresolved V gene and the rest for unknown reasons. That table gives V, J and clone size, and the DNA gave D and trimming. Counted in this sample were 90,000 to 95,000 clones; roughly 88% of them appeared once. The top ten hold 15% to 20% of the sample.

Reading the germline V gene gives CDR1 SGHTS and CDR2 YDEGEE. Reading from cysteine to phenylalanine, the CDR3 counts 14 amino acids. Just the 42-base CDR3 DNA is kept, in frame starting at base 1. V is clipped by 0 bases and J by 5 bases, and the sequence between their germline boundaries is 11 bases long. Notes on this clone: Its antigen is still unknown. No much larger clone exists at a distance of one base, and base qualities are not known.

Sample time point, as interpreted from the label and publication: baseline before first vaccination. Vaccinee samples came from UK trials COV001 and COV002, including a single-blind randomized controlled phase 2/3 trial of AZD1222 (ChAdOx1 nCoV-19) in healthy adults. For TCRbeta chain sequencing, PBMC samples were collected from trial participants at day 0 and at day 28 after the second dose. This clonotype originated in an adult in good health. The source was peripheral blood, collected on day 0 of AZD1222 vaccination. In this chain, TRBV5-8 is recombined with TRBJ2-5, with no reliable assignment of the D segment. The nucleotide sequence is TGTGCCAGCAGCTTGGCCGGATCGAGGGAGACCCAGTACTTC. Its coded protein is CASSLAGSRETQYF. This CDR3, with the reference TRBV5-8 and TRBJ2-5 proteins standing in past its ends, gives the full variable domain EAGVTQSPTHLIKTRGQQATLRCSPISGHTSVYWYQQALGLGLQFLLWYDEGEERNRGNFPPRFSGRQFPNYSSELNVNALELEDSALYLCASSLAGSRETQYFGPGTRLLVL.